These 23 T cell receptor beta chains share one sample of origin, sequenced in a study of blood T cell repertoires in COVID-19. TCRdb's table, derived via immunoSEQ multiplex PCR, lists solely in-frame clones and lacks some. The table includes 200,000 to 250,000 clones, around nine tenths detected once. The sample was PBMCs or T cells enriched from blood (not recorded which). These receptors were obtained from a woman aged 50 to 65 who had recovered from COVID-19.

J is TRBJ2-2 and V is TRBV4-1; 7 bases align to TRBD1. Losses at the gene ends were 5 bases for V and 2 bases for J; bases not matched to a gene: 5. The CDR3 runs 15 residues. Per germline, CDR1 MGHRA and CDR2 YSYEKL. CDR3: CASSTRTGNTGELFF. CDR3 bases: TGCGCCAGCAGCACAAGGACAGGCAACACCGGGGAGCTGTTTTTT.

V is TRBV24-1 and J is TRBJ2-3; tentative D call: TRBD1 (6 bases). V was pared by 0 bases and J by 2 bases, with 11 bases between. This CDR3 has 16 residues. Germline values: CDR1 KGHDR, CDR2 SFDVKD. DNA for the CDR3: TGTGCCACCAGTGATTTGCAGGGGCGGCCCACAGATACGCAGTATTTT. Its protein product is CATSDLQGRPTDTQYF.

With respect to this clone: A junction end diverges from the germline sequence, so it may reflect a read error. The J gene is TRBJ1-6, the V gene TRBV7-6, with D perhaps matching TRBD1 (5 bases). Germline CDR1 SGHVS, CDR2 FNYEAQ. The CDR3 extends over 14 amino acids. The DNA for the CDR3 is TGTGCCAGCAGTTTAGGGACTTTTACTTCACCCCTCCACTTT. Encoded protein: CASSLGTFTSPLHF.

V gene TRBV7-9 combines with J gene TRBJ2-5; TRBD1 matches at 8 bases. The CDR3 spans 14 residues. Germline CDR1 SEHNR, CDR2 FQNEAQ (reference sequence). J gave up 5 bases and V 4 bases, and 6 bases lay outside the gene matches. This CDR3 reads CASSSQGAVETQYF. In DNA form, the CDR3 reads TGTGCCAGCAGCTCCCAGGGGGCGGTGGAGACCCAGTACTTC.

The chain carries TRBV7-9 and TRBJ2-1; 9 bases map to TRBD2. From germline, CDR1 is SEHNR and CDR2 FQNEAQ (reference sequence). CDR3 length: 14 residues. The junction had 4 bases not matched to a gene; V was cut back by 1 base and J by 9 bases. The CDR3 loop is CASSLVGLASEQFF. CDR3 nucleotide sequence: TGTGCCAGCAGCTTAGTGGGACTAGCAAGTGAGCAGTTCTTC. The variable domain in full, with the rest retrieved from reference TRBV7-9 and TRBJ2-1, is DTGVSQNPRHKITKRGQNVTFRCDPISEHNRLYWYRQTLGQGPEFLTYFQNEAQLEKSRLLSDRFSAERPKGSFSTLEIQRTEQGDSAMYLCASSLVGLASEQFFGPGTRLTVL.

The V and J genes are TRBV13 and TRBJ1-2, with D uncertain. CDR3 length equals 14 residues. The V end lost 5 bases, the J end lost 4 bases, and 14 bases lay between the germline ends. Germline V gene data show CDR1 as PRHDT and CDR2 as FYEKMQ (reference sequence). CDR3 nucleotide sequence: TGTGCCAGCAGCCGCTATGAGGATGTCTATGGCTACACCTTC. Its protein product is CASSRYEDVYGYTF.

This clone came up a few times. The chain links TRBV21-1 to TRBJ2-7; TRBD2 reflects the table's D call only, with no check against the DNA. TRBV21-1 is labeled a pseudogene. CDR3 length: 18 amino acids. CDR3 amino acids: CASSKAYRSGRPHYEQYF. DNA of the CDR3: TGTGCCAGCAGCAAAGCTTACCGTAGCGGCAGACCTCACTACGAGCAGTACTTC.

The CDR3 sequence: CASSLYPSGANVLTF. The CDR3 DNA is TGTGCCAGCAGCCTCTACCCCTCTGGGGCCAACGTCCTGACTTTC. The chain uses TRBV3-1 (or the pseudogene TRBV3-2) and TRBJ2-6, with unresolved D. Per the germline V gene, CDR1 is LGHDT and CDR2 is YNNKEL (reference sequence). The CDR3 consists of 15 residues. With 4 bases removed from V and 0 bases from J, the gap between germline ends came to 7 bases.

The J gene is TRBJ1-5, the V gene TRBV6-2 or TRBV6-3, with 9 bases fitting TRBD1. Looked up from germline, CDR1 is MNHEY and CDR2 is SVGEGT. The length of the CDR3 is 14 residues. V was clipped by 6 bases and J by 5 bases; unmatched bases: 5. This CDR3 reads CASRYRGPHQPQHF. CDR3 DNA: TGTGCCAGCAGGTACAGGGGGCCACATCAGCCCCAGCATTTT.

This chain joins TRBV9 and TRBJ1-5, with D tentatively TRBD1 (6 bases). Trimming left V 3 bases short and J 3 bases short, with 13 bases between. Germline CDR1 is SGDLS and CDR2 is YYNGEE. CDR3 size: 15 residues. CDR3 residues: CASSATGLTNQPQHF. The DNA of the CDR3 is TGTGCCAGCAGCGCAACAGGGCTAACCAATCAGCCCCAGCATTTT.

V usage is TRBV7-2 and J usage is TRBJ1-2, with a tentative D call TRBD1 (5 bases). This CDR3 spans 14 amino acids. Germline V gene sequence: CDR1 SGHTA, CDR2 FQGNSA. V lost 5 bases to trimming and J lost 6 bases, with 16 bases between them. Here the CDR3 DNA reads TGTGCCAGCAGCCTCCGGGAGGGGCGAAATGGCTACACCTTC. Residues: CASSLREGRNGYTF.

This clone showed up just once. The chain combines TRBV27 with TRBJ2-3; 8 nucleotides line up with TRBD2. The CDR3 runs 15 residues. V shed 3 bases, J shed 2 bases, and the junction held 4 bases outside the gene matches. CDR1 and CDR2 (germline): MNHEY, SMNVEV (reference sequence). The CDR3 nucleotides read TGTGCCAGCAGTTTGTGGCGGGGGGTCACAGATACGCAGTATTTT. Its translation is CASSLWRGVTDTQYF.

CDR3 DNA: TGTGCCAGCAGCCTTCCCAGGGGCGGAAGCTATGGCTACACCTTC. This sequence encodes CASSLPRGGSYGYTF. V usage is TRBV28 and J usage is TRBJ1-2; D is possibly TRBD1 (6 bases). Looked up from germline, CDR1 is MDHEN and CDR2 is SYDVKM. V gave up 6 bases and J gave up 4 bases, with 18 bases separating them. This CDR3 spans 15 amino acids.

V usage is TRBV27 and J usage is TRBJ2-7; TRBD1 matches 10 bases. J lost 3 bases, V lost 7 bases, and 9 bases had no gene match. Germline CDR1 and CDR2: MNHEY and SMNVEV (reference sequence). This CDR3 comprises 15 residues. As DNA, the CDR3 is TGTGCCAGCACGAACCCGGGACAGGGGAACTACGAGCAGTACTTC. Protein: CASTNPGQGNYEQYF.

The chain carries TRBV10-2 and TRBJ2-3; 8 bases are a match to TRBD1. The CDR3 extends over 15 amino acids. Germline CDR1 is WSHSY and CDR2 is SAAADI. The J segment lost 6 bases and the V segment lost 3 bases, leaving 8 bases of the junction unmatched. The CDR3 region has the DNA TGCGCCAGCAGTGACAGGGGGCGCGGGTATGATACGCAGTATTTT. Translated, it gives CASSDRGRGYDTQYF.

This chain links TRBV19 with TRBJ1-1, with D uncertain. Deletions cut 1 base from V and 5 bases from J, with 11 bases between. CDR1 is LNHDA and CDR2 is SQIVND in the germline V gene (reference sequence). This CDR3 spans 14 amino acids. CDR3 sequence: CASSIGTFYTEAFF. In DNA form, the CDR3 reads TGTGCCAGTAGTATAGGGACTTTCTATACTGAAGCTTTCTTT.

As concerns this clone: This same CDR3 is encoded by further DNA sequences in the sample. The chain joins TRBV28 to TRBJ1-1; 8 bases align to TRBD1. This CDR3 is built from 12 residues. Per the germline V gene, CDR1 is MDHEN and CDR2 is SYDVKM. V was clipped by 5 bases and J by 8 bases; unmatched bases: 4. The CDR3 loop reads CASSLRQGEAFF. The CDR3, as DNA: TGTGCCAGCAGTCTCCGACAGGGGGAAGCTTTCTTT.

This chain connects TRBV18 to TRBJ2-5, with 7 nucleotides matching TRBD1. In germline, CDR1 is KGHSH, CDR2 LQKENI. The CDR3 sequence is 13 residues long. V trimming: 3 bases; J trimming: 5 bases; junction bases outside the gene matches: 3. The CDR3 loop is CASSPGTVETQYF. CDR3 in DNA: TGTGCCAGCTCACCGGGGACAGTTGAGACCCAGTACTTC.

The rearrangement uses TRBV28 and TRBJ2-5; TRBD1 is a possible D gene (5 bases). The CDR3 is 15 amino acids. Deletions cut 5 bases from V and 5 bases from J, with 18 bases between. The germline V gene has CDR1 MDHEN and CDR2 SYDVKM. In nucleotides, the CDR3 is TGTGCCAGCAGTCAGACAAGGGGATCTGCGGAGACCCAGTACTTC. The encoded protein is CASSQTRGSAETQYF.

This chain joins TRBV28 and TRBJ1-5; the match to TRBD1 covers 10 bases. The germline V gene has CDR1 MDHEN and CDR2 SYDVKM. V shed 6 bases and J 3 bases; nucleotides not matched to a gene: 5. This CDR3 has 15 amino acids. The CDR3 sequence: CASRRQGADNQPQHF. CDR3 in DNA: TGTGCCAGCAGGAGACAGGGGGCAGACAATCAGCCCCAGCATTTT.

The chain combines TRBV12-3 or TRBV12-4 with TRBJ1-2, with 7 bases fitting TRBD1. The CDR3 length is 12 residues. Losses at the gene ends were 5 bases for V and 8 bases for J; bases not matched to a gene: 5. The CDR3 sequence: CASSIRDRGYTF. DNA for the CDR3: TGTGCCAGCAGTATCCGGGACAGAGGCTACACCTTC.

The chain links TRBV29-1 to TRBJ2-3; 7 nucleotides align to TRBD2. CDR1 SQVTM and CDR2 ANQGSEA come from the germline V gene. V dropped 3 bases and J dropped 5; count of bases not matched to a gene: 5. The CDR3 is 13 amino acids. In nucleotides, the CDR3 is TGCAGCGTTGATTGGCTAGCGGTAGATACGCAGTATTTT. It encodes CSVDWLAVDTQYF.

J is TRBJ2-7 and V is TRBV11-2, with TRBD2 identical over 7 bases. With V trimmed by 8 bases and J by 6 bases, 1 base remained unmatched. Germline loops: CDR1 SGHAT, CDR2 FQNNGV. The CDR3 runs to 10 residues. The CDR3 sequence is CASGGGEQYF. As DNA, the CDR3 is TGTGCCAGCGGGGGGGGCGAGCAGTACTTC.